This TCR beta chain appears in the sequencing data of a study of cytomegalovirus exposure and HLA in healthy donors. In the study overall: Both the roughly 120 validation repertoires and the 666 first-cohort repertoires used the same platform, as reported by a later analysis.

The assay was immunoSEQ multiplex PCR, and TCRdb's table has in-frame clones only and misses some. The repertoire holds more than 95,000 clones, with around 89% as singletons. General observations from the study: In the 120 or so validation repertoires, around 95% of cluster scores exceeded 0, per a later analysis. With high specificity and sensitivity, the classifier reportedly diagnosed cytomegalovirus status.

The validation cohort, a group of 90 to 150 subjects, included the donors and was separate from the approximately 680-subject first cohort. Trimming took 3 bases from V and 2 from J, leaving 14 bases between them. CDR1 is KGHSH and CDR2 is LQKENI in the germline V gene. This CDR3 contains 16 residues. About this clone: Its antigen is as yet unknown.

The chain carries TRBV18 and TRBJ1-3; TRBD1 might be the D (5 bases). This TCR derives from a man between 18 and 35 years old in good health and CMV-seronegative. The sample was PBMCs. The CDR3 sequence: CASSPGKQAPGNTIYF. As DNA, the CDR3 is TGTGCCAGCTCACCGGGGAAACAGGCCCCTGGAAACACCATATATTTT.